These 21 T cell receptor beta chains share one sample of origin, sequenced in a study of blood T cell repertoires in COVID-19. Generated by immunoSEQ multiplex PCR, the TCRdb table keeps only in-frame clones and is missing some. The sample yields almost 250,000 clones, about 89% seen once. Sample: PBMCs or T cells enriched from blood (not recorded which). All receptors come from a woman younger than 45 who had recovered from COVID-19.

The chain carries TRBV19 and TRBJ1-6, with TRBD1 matching 9 bases. The CDR3 extends over 15 amino acids. V lost 2 bases, J lost 6 bases, and 2 bases stayed unmatched. Germline V gene lookup returns CDR1 LNHDA and CDR2 SQIVND (reference sequence). CDR3 sequence (DNA): TGTGCCAGTAGTATAACAGGGGGCGGTAATTCACCCCTCCACTTT. Its protein product is CASSITGGGNSPLHF.

This clone has a single count. The CDR3 coding sequence is TGTGCCACCAGCCCGACTAGCACAGATACGCAGTATTTT. It is translated as CATSPTSTDTQYF. The chain links TRBV15 to TRBJ2-3; the D is unclear. V gave up 5 bases and J gave up 0 bases, with 6 bases separating them. CDR1 is LNHNV, CDR2 YYDKDF, per germline (reference sequence). The length of the CDR3 is 13 residues.

The chain carries TRBV18 and TRBJ1-1; TRBD1 aligns across 9 bases. Trimming took 1 base from V and 5 from J; bases not matched to a gene: 5. This CDR3 has 15 amino acids. The germline CDR1 and CDR2 sequences are KGHSH and LQKENI. The CDR3 nucleotides are TGTGCCAGCTCACCACGACAGGGGGAGGGAACTGAAGCTTTCTTT. Protein sequence: CASSPRQGEGTEAFF.

This chain links TRBV6-1 with TRBJ2-7; TRBD1 matches at 7 bases. The CDR3 sequence is 16 residues long. Looked up from germline, CDR1 is MNHNS and CDR2 is SASEGT. The V and J ends lost 3 bases and 0 bases, in that order; junction bases with no gene match: 8. The CDR3: CASSDPPGQNSYEQYF. For the CDR3, the DNA is TGTGCCAGCAGTGATCCTCCGGGACAGAACTCCTACGAGCAGTACTTC.

The chain combines TRBV5-5 with TRBJ1-2, with TRBD1 matching 7 bases. This CDR3 has 15 amino acids. Per the germline V gene, CDR1 is SGHKS and CDR2 is YYEKEE (reference sequence). V lost 1 base to trimming and J lost 2 bases; unmatched junction nucleotides: 5. For the CDR3, the DNA is TGTGCCAGCAGCTTGCCTCGACAGGGAAACTATGGCTACACCTTC. Residues: CASSLPRQGNYGYTF.

The V gene is TRBV2, the J gene TRBJ2-7; a weak D match, TRBD2 (10 bases). Germline CDR1 reads SNHLY; CDR2 reads FYNNEI. Trimming took off 6 bases at V and 2 bases at J, with 26 bases between the two ends. This CDR3 comprises 18 residues. The CDR3 DNA is TGTGCCAGCAGGGGGGGGACAGGGAGGACTAGCGGTCCCTACGAGCAGTACTTC. Translated: CASRGGTGRTSGPYEQYF. Combining the CDR3 with reference TRBV2 and TRBJ2-7 gives the whole variable domain EPEVTQTPSHQVTQMGQEVILRCVPISNHLYFYWYRQILGQKVEFLVSFYNNEISEKSEIFDDQFSVERPDGSNFTLKIRSTKLEDSAMYFCASRGGTGRTSGPYEQYFGPGTRLTVT.

The rearrangement joins TRBV28 to TRBJ2-1; 8 bases agree with TRBD1. Germline CDR1 and CDR2: MDHEN and SYDVKM. V was pared by 2 bases and J by 7 bases, with 13 bases of the junction left unmatched. This CDR3 spans 17 amino acids. The CDR3 loop reads CASSLTQGAGERNEQFF. The CDR3 coding sequence is TGTGCCAGCAGTTTAACTCAGGGGGCAGGGGAGCGGAATGAGCAGTTCTTC.

The chain couples TRBV29-1 to TRBJ1-1; D remains unclear. The CDR3 has 11 residues. CDR1 and CDR2 from the germline V gene are SQVTM and ANQGSEA. Trimming removed 4 bases at V and 6 bases at J, with 9 bases between. The CDR3 bases are TGCAGCGTTGGATCGCGGCCTGAAGCTTTCTTT. Residues: CSVGSRPEAFF.

CDR3 in amino acids: CASSIMGAGSQPQHF. The CDR3, as DNA: TGTGCCAGTAGTATCATGGGGGCTGGCAGTCAGCCCCAGCATTTT. J is TRBJ1-5 and V is TRBV19; D perhaps matches TRBD1 (6 bases). The CDR3 runs 15 residues. V was cut by 3 bases and J by 6 bases, with 15 bases left in between. The germline gives CDR1 LNHDA, CDR2 SQIVND (reference sequence).

The gene calls are TRBV30 and TRBJ1-3; 7 nucleotides line up with TRBD1. The CDR3 is made up of 16 amino acids. Germline values: CDR1 GTSNPN, CDR2 SVGIG (reference sequence). Unmatched junction bases numbered 12, after V lost 3 bases and J lost 4 bases. CDR3: CAWRPQGVKWGNTIYF. The DNA of the CDR3 is TGTGCCTGGAGACCCCAGGGGGTTAAGTGGGGAAACACCATATATTTT.

The chain employs TRBV29-1 and TRBJ2-1; 10 positions match TRBD2. This CDR3 spans 14 amino acids. Germline assignment: CDR1 SQVTM and CDR2 ANQGSEA. J gave up 5 bases and V 7 bases, and 8 bases lay outside the gene matches. The DNA for the CDR3 is TGCAGCGCCTTAGGACTAGCGGACCACAATGAGCAGTTCTTC. It yields the protein CSALGLADHNEQFF.

The V call is TRBV11-2, the J call TRBJ1-1; 8 positions agree with TRBD1. Germline V gene lookup returns CDR1 SGHAT and CDR2 FQNNGV. With V trimmed by 2 bases and J by 6 bases, 5 bases remained unmatched. This CDR3 region has 14 residues. CDR3 sequence: CASSLYQGAAEAFF. In nucleotides, the CDR3 is TGTGCCAGCAGCTTATATCAGGGGGCGGCTGAAGCTTTCTTT.

This clone was counted a single time. The V call is TRBV28, the J call TRBJ1-6; D might be TRBD1 (5 bases). The CDR3 is made up of 16 amino acids. The germline V and J ends were trimmed by 6 bases and 5 bases, with 17 bases remaining between them. CDR1 and CDR2 from the germline V gene are MDHEN and SYDVKM. CDR3 DNA: TGTGCCAGCAGGCCCGGGGGGTCCAGGGATAATTCACCCCTCCACTTT. This gives the protein CASRPGGSRDNSPLHF.

The V and J genes are TRBV4-3 and TRBJ1-2, with 7 bases aligning to TRBD1. Germline assignment: CDR1 LGHNA and CDR2 YSLEER. There are 15 residues in the CDR3. With V trimmed by 1 base and J by 4 bases, 6 bases remained unmatched. Here the CDR3 reads CASSQVQGVSYGYTF. The DNA of the CDR3 is TGCGCCAGCAGCCAAGTCCAGGGGGTCTCCTATGGCTACACCTTC.

This rearrangement joins TRBV24-1 to TRBJ2-5, with 13 bases aligning to TRBD2. The length of the CDR3 is 15 residues. CDR1 is KGHDR, CDR2 SFDVKD, per germline. Unmatched junction bases numbered 2, after V lost 4 bases and J lost 4 bases. CDR3 sequence: CATSEGTSGTETQYF. CDR3 coding DNA: TGTGCCACCAGTGAGGGGACTAGCGGGACAGAGACCCAGTACTTC.

This clone came up a few times. The chain links TRBV19 to TRBJ1-1; D remains unclear. V lost 1 base to trimming and J lost 0 bases, with 9 bases between them. Germline CDR1 LNHDA, CDR2 SQIVND (reference sequence). This CDR3 spans 15 amino acids. The CDR3 spells CASSIAHGVNTEAFF. As DNA, the CDR3 is TGTGCCAGTAGTATAGCTCACGGAGTGAACACTGAAGCTTTCTTT. The whole variable domain, filled in from reference TRBV19 and TRBJ1-1, reads DGGITQSPKYLFRKEGQNVTLSCEQNLNHDAMYWYRQDPGQGLRLIYYSQIVNDFQKGDIAEGYSVSREKKESFPLTVTSAQKNPTAFYLCASSIAHGVNTEAFFGQGTRLTVV.

Comment on this clone: At one end the junction does not follow the germline gene, possibly because of a read error. The V and J genes are TRBV7-7 and TRBJ2-1, with D maybe TRBD1 (7 bases). Germline V CDR1 and CDR2: SSHAT, FNYEAQ (reference sequence). The CDR3 loop spans 16 amino acids. The CDR3 reads CASSLAAEGAVDEQFF. In DNA form, the CDR3 reads TGTGCTAGCAGCTTAGCAGCGGAGGGGGCTGTGGATGAGCAGTTCTTC.

The V and J genes are TRBV19 and TRBJ2-3; D possibly corresponds to TRBD1 (6 bases). The CDR3 runs 14 residues. Germline CDR1 LNHDA, CDR2 SQIVND (reference sequence). V was shortened by 3 bases and J by 13 bases, with 20 bases between the two germline ends. Here the CDR3 DNA reads TGTGCCAGTAGTATTAACCGCCCAGGGGAGAGCGAGTATTTT. This codes for CASSINRPGESEYF.

The chain is built from TRBV6-4 and TRBJ2-7; TRBD2 agrees at 7 bases. CDR3 size: 13 residues. Germline V lookup: CDR1 MRHNA, CDR2 SNTAGT. The ends lost 4 bases at V and 5 bases at J; junction bases unmatched: 5. The CDR3 bases are TGTGCCAGCAGTGGGGGGGGTATAAACGAGCAGTACTTC. Translation gives CASSGGGINEQYF.

This chain links TRBV24-1 with TRBJ2-1; 8 nucleotides align to TRBD2. The V gene end was trimmed by 3 bases and the J gene end by 4 bases; junction bases not matched to a gene: 4. The CDR3 is made up of 15 amino acids. CDR1 and CDR2 (germline): KGHDR, SFDVKD. CDR3 amino acids: CATSDGLAGYNEQFF. The CDR3, as DNA: TGTGCCACCAGTGATGGGCTAGCGGGTTACAATGAGCAGTTCTTC.

V usage is TRBV7-2 and J usage is TRBJ2-1; D might be TRBD2 (6 bases). The CDR3 covers 15 residues. The germline gives CDR1 SGHTA, CDR2 FQGNSA. V lost 3 bases to trimming and J lost 4 bases, with 13 bases between them. The CDR3 sequence: CASSFDGGLYNEQFF. The CDR3 DNA follows: TGTGCCAGCAGCTTCGATGGAGGGTTGTACAATGAGCAGTTCTTC.